Listed below are T cell receptor beta chains from one sample, sequenced in a study of shared clonotypes between healthy human individuals. Sequencing was performed with immunoSEQ multiplex PCR; in TCRdb, only in-frame clones are kept and a portion is missing. The sample carries around 1.1 million clones, around 78% recorded once. Input material: memory CD4+ T cells from PBMCs. The receptors were sampled from a young man in good health. Some clones in this sample may be carry-over from other donors' samples. The CDR3 runs from the conserved cysteine through the conserved F or W. A D gene is named only where the DNA matches it firmly. Size is omitted from some rows. Given values are once, few, many or a class for expanded clones.

V gene,clone size,J gene,D gene,CDR3 DNA,CDR3 protein
TRBV7-9,-,TRBJ2-3,-,TGTGCCAGCAGCTGGGACAACACAGATACGCAGTATTTT,CASSWDNTDTQYF
TRBV4-1,once,TRBJ2-7,-,TGCGCCAGCAGCCGCAAACGGACGCCAGAGGGCTACGAGCAGTACTTC,CASSRKRTPEGYEQYF
TRBV11-2,-,TRBJ2-3,-,TGTGCCAGCAGCTTAGATGCGGGACCTAGCACAGATACGCAGTATTTT,CASSLDAGPSTDTQYF
TRBV7-2,many,TRBJ2-7,TRBD1,TGTGCCAGCAGCCGACAGGGGGCGAAGGACGAGCAGTACTTC,CASSRQGAKDEQYF
TRBV18,-,TRBJ2-7,-,TGTGCCAGCGCAACGAGGAGGGACGAGCAGTACTTC,CASATRRDEQYF
TRBV18,-,TRBJ2-1,-,TGTGCCAGCTCACCCGACTTAGACAATGAGCAGTTCTTC,CASSPDLDNEQFF
TRBV4-3,many,TRBJ2-3,-,TGCGCCAGCAGCCAAGAGGCCATTCGCACAGATACGCAGTATTTT,CASSQEAIRTDTQYF
TRBV27,once,TRBJ1-4,-,TGTGCCAGCAGTGCTACAACTAATGAAAAACTGTTTTTT,CASSATTNEKLFF
TRBV19,few,TRBJ2-2,TRBD1,TGTGCCAGTATCGGGACAGGGGCCGGGGAGCTGTTTTTT,CASIGTGAGELFF
TRBV5-1,-,TRBJ2-7,TRBD2,TGCGCCAGCAGCTTAGCGGGAGATTGGGGCGAGCAGTACTTC,CASSLAGDWGEQYF
TRBV30,-,TRBJ2-7,-,TGTGCCTGGAGTGTAGATTGGAGGGGTTCCTACGAGCAGTACTTC,CAWSVDWRGSYEQYF